Listed here is a single T cell receptor beta chain. What it recognizes is unknown. Primers included in the PCR were 60 Vbeta and 13 Jbeta primers. The repertoire was sequenced with immunoSEQ multiplex PCR; TCRdb's copy has only in-frame clones and lacks some. This sample has tens of thousands of clones, with 82% found just once. This entry belongs to a study of cytomegalovirus exposure and HLA in healthy donors. Whole-study context: Membership in the Caucasian-associated ancestry cluster was found for 75% to 85% of around 380 genotyped donors.

General study results and limits: Available immune exposure information covered CMV serostatus only. An Asian-associated ancestry cluster reportedly showed fewer N-insertions than the approximately 690-donor mean in a later analysis.

Germline lookup yields CDR1 MNHNS and CDR2 SASEGT. The CDR3 consists of 13 residues. Trimming shortened V by 6 bases and J by 0 bases, and 6 bases separated the two germline ends. The sequencing input was PBMCs. The gene calls are TRBV6-1 and TRBJ1-5; possible D gene TRBD1, 5 bases. The clonotype originates from a man younger than 30 in good health and CMV-seronegative. In DNA, the CDR3 is TGTGCCAGCAGCAGGGATAGCAATCAGCCCCAGCATTTT. This gives the protein CASSRDSNQPQHF.